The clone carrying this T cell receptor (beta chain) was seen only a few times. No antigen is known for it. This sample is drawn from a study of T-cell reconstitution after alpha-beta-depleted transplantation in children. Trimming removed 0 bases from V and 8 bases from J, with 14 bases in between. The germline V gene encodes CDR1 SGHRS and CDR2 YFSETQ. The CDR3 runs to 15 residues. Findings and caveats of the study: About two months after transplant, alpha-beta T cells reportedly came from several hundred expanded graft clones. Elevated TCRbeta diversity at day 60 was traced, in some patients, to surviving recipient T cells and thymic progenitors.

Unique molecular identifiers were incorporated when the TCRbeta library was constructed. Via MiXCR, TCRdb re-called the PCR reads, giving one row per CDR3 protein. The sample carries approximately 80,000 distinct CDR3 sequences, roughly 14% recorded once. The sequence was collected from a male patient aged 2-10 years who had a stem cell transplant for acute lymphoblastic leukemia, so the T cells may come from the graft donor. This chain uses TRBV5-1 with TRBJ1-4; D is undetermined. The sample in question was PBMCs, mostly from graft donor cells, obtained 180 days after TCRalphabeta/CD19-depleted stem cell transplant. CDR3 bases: TGCGCCAGCAGCTTGGTCCCTGGAGGAGGCGAAAAACTGTTTTTT. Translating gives CASSLVPGGGEKLFF.